This TCR beta chain was identified during a study of cytomegalovirus exposure and HLA in healthy donors (dated by TCRdb to 2017 to 2019). About the investigation overall: An earlier analysis of approximately 550 of the donors reported more than 250 Gb of sequence data and roughly 100 million unique TCR beta sequences from about 200 million T cells. On average, roughly 200,000 unique TCR beta nucleotide sequences were sequenced per donor among 300 to 500 genotyped donors of the cohort, with about 17% of those sequences being non-productive. The genetic ancestry cluster associated with self-reported Caucasian donors included about 84% of the 398 genotyped donors. The later analysis used no new phenotypic data to find candidate immune exposures, relying instead on TCR beta sequences and their occurrence across donors. HLA typing covered class I and class II loci at four-digit resolution. The study profiled the T cell repertoires of fewer than 850 subjects by immunosequencing and related them to cytomegalovirus serostatus. To predict cytomegalovirus infection status, the study combined high-throughput TCR immunosequencing, statistical association of individual TCRs with disease status, and machine learning. A later genetic analysis used genome-wide SNP genotypes for 398 of the 666 donors, treating that subset as a discovery cohort. In an earlier analysis of around 540 of the donors, high-throughput TCR beta sequencing was used to judge whether each TCR beta V gene segment behaved as functional or pseudogenic. Along with the approximately 670-subject first cohort, a separate validation cohort of roughly 110 different subjects was used. All discovery cohort repertoires had been generated on a single sequencing platform. The number of typed donors differed by locus: about 620-640 for A, B, C, DRB1 and DQB1; approximately 540 for DQA1; fewer than 610 for DPA1; and about 450 for DPB1. An early release that covered some 630 HLA-typed donors contained approximately 300 gigabases of sequencing data and 75 million to 100 million unique TCR sequences. Four or five DR-DQ haplotypes were treated as single units for association and clustering because of strong linkage in the cohort. The aim of the study was to test whether cataloging public T cell receptors could identify signatures of past pathogen exposure. In a later analysis, previously published TCR beta repertoires from about 670 donors were re-analyzed and high-resolution HLA genotyping was added so that TCR occurrence patterns could be studied. Donor age, sex, ethnicity and CMV serostatus were compiled alongside the repertoire data. Broad study findings and their caveats: Immune exposure information for the cohort was limited to CMV serostatus. A group of highly shared sequence variants was considered likely to be a technical artifact of the sequencing pipeline. In vitro tests confirmed that a few of the cytomegalovirus-associated TCR beta chains recognize cytomegalovirus antigens. Only TCR beta chains were sequenced in this cohort, and the absence of alpha or paired-chain data limited detectable features. A further reported finding was that TCR beta sequences accurately predicted the HLA-A and HLA-B alleles for most subjects in the first cohort. In both the original and validation cohorts, the classifier was reported to diagnose cytomegalovirus status with high specificity and sensitivity. Most TCR sequences were seen in very few donors, while some public TCRs were found in many individuals. The study listed 164 TCR beta chains as associated with cytomegalovirus. In a later analysis, most CMV-associated TCR beta chains were found to appear HLA-restricted, with HLA associations seemingly driven largely by CMV exposure. Because counts were too low, seventeen rarely observed V segments, including chromosome 9 orphons, were left out of the earlier analysis of approximately 580 of the donors. A later analysis associated about 17,000 TCR beta sequences with specific HLA alleles at a false discovery rate of 0.05. Presence/absence analyses assumed roughly uniform sequencing depth across donors, an assumption that may not hold. In a later analysis, the rate of TCR association differed among HLA loci, with DRB1 alleles having the most associated TCRs and HLA-C alleles having the fewest. Assigning TCR associations to individual alleles was difficult when HLA alleles, especially DR and DQ, strongly co-occurred. In a later analysis, HLA-associated TCR beta chains showed more clonal expansion and lower generation probabilities than non-associated chains that were equally common. Because HLA typing was missing for some donors at each locus, association tests included only the typed subset. In a later genetic analysis, fewer N-insertions in productive TCRs were reported among donors in an Asian-associated ancestry cluster than the approximately 630-donor mean. The authors suggested that the approach could potentially be extended to other disease states and immunological phenotypes. Broadly in line with IMGT annotations, most TCR beta V segments showed up in productive rearrangements about 87% or about 30% of the time in an earlier analysis of some 590 of the donors. V-gene and J-gene trimming of TCR beta chains was associated with a missense DCLRE1C variant in a later genetic analysis, and the association was replicated in an independent cohort. A later analysis reported that several top co-occurrence clusters appeared linked to parvovirus B19, influenza, CMV and Epstein-Barr virus. Linkage disequilibrium might explain the correlated functional status among segregating V segments, but an unknown experimental factor could not be ruled out.

Library creation used the immunoSEQ multiplex PCR assay. A mixture of 60 forward primers for TCR Vbeta segments and 13 reverse primers for TCR Jbeta segments was used in the multiplex PCR. The CDR3 region of rearranged TCR beta genes was amplified from genomic DNA by a multiplex PCR assay. The amplified TCR beta libraries were sequenced on the Illumina HiSeq System as 87-base-pair reads. Under the source paper's analysis protocol: A later analysis counted about 76 million unique TCR beta chains across the 700 or so repertoires, and about 10 million of these chains were shared by at least two donors. A nearest-neighbor algorithm error-corrected the raw reads and collapsed the reads into unique sequences, merging closely related sequences to remove PCR and sequencing errors. CDR3 sequences were aligned to IMGT reference sequences to assign V, D and J gene segments. For a sequence to be retained, at least a six-nucleotide match to both a V gene segment and a J gene segment was required. A rearrangement counted as productive if the CDR3 had no stop codons and remained in frame with V and J, and every other rearrangement counted as non-productive. Following IMGT convention, CDR3 was defined as the stretch from the second conserved V-encoded cysteine to the conserved J-encoded phenylalanine. The earlier analysis of about 530 of the donors excluded any sequence lacking an unambiguous match to a single V gene segment. An earlier analysis of some 500 of the donors classified V segments as functional when productive rearrangements were above 56.7% and as segregating when the standard deviation between donors was above 5%. A statistical classification framework was built to diagnose cytomegalovirus status from the catalog of TCR beta chain sequences. A later analysis assigned V and J genes by comparing TCR nucleotide sequences with IMGT/GENE-DB human TR gene sequences. Using the TCRdist pipeline, a later analysis assigned CDR3 sequences along with most-parsimonious VDJ recombination scenarios. In a later analysis, each TCR beta chain was defined by its CDR3 amino acid sequence together with its V-gene family, and reads lacking a unique V-gene family were excluded. To address suspected cross-contamination and a sequencing artifact, a later analysis removed several hundred highly shared, low-generation-probability nucleotide sequences. A later analysis calculated a clonal expansion index for each public chain from normalized within-repertoire ranks of inferred template counts. A later analysis computed generation probabilities with a VDJ recombination model fitted to out-of-frame rearrangements, and checked the results against IGoR. In a later analysis, TCR-TCR, TCR-HLA and TCR-CMV co-occurrence was scored with hypergeometric tests, and a repertoire-size bias correction was applied to TCR pairs. To estimate false discovery rates, a later analysis permuted the HLA or CMV assignments 20 times. A later analysis grouped co-occurring TCRs with DBSCAN, adding TCRdist sequence similarity when clustering within HLA-allele-positive subsets. For co-occurrence clustering, repertoires with fewer than 30,000 or more than 120,000 public chains were excluded, along with roughly 5 repertoires with anomalous nucleotide sharing. TCRdb carries this immuneACCESS record with in-frame sequences only. Its versions omit some clonotypes, under half of them owing to an unresolved V gene in the studies checked, with the rest unexplained. The DNA gave D and trimming, while V, J and clone size come from that table. Here the sample has about 70,000 clones; approximately 68% occur a single time. The ten largest account for approximately 9.9% of the sample.

In total, approximately 610 healthy bone marrow donors made up the cohort. All cohort members were sampled while nominally healthy, although unrecorded immune exposures were likely present. The donor was CMV seronegative and belonged to the group of 350 to 400 seronegative cohort members. A peripheral blood sample was provided by each donor, and peripheral blood mononuclear cells were used for TCR beta sequencing. The Qiagen DNeasy Blood Extraction Kit was used to extract genomic DNA from the blood cell samples. This clone is a singleton in its sample. Its target antigen remains unknown. Per-base quality was not reported, and no clone a single base away is much larger than it. The sequence derives from a woman aged 30 to 39 in good health and CMV-seronegative. Sequenced material: PBMCs.

The sequence in DNA is TGTGCCACCAGCAGACCAAGCGGGAGCACAGATACGCAGTATTTT. Protein translation: CATSRPSGSTDTQYF. This chain joins TRBV15 to TRBJ2-3, and the D gene may be TRBD2, 6 bases matching. For CDR1 and CDR2, the germline V gene (reference sequence) lists LNHNV and YYDKDF. Measured from the cysteine to the phenylalanine, the CDR3 is 15 residues long. CDR3 DNA only is kept here, 45 bases in frame from base 1. V is reduced by 2 bases and J by 0 bases, leaving a spacing of 9 bases between them.